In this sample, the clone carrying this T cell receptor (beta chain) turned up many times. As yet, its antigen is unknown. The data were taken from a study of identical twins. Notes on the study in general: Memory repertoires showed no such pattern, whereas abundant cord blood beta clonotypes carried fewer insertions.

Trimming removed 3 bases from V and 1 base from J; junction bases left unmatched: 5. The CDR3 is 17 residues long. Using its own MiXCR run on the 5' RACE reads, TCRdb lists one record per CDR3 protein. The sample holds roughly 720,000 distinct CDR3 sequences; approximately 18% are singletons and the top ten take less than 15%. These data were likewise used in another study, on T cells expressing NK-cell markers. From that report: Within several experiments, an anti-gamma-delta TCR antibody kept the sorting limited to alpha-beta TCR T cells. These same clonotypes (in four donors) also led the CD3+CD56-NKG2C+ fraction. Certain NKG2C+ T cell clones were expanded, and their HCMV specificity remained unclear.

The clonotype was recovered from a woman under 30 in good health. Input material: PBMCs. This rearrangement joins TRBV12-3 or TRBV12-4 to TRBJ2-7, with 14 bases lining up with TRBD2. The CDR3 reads CASSLGTSGGLSYEQYF. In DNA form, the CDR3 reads TGTGCCAGCAGTTTGGGGACTAGCGGGGGCCTTTCCTACGAGCAGTACTTC.